This TCR beta chain emerged from a study of early T cells in non-severe SARS-CoV-2 infection. About the research overall: With bulk RNA from unsorted whole blood as input, sequencing yielded unpaired chains.

V lost 6 bases and J 3 bases, leaving 14 bases between the germline ends. The CDR3 has 15 amino acids. Germline V CDR1 and CDR2: MRHNA, SNTAGT. Study-wide results and limits: Sequences matched to VDJdb favored anti-spike CD8 responses, while private and CD4 specificities were missed.

Unique molecular identifiers tagged individual cDNA molecules. TCRdb re-called the 5' RACE reads with MiXCR, one entry per CDR3 protein. Of tens of thousands of distinct CDR3 sequences in the sample, around 12% are singletons; the top ten hold around 1.4%. In its sample, this clonotype was seen a few times. Antigen: not known. This sequence was found in an adult who was a healthcare worker with PCR-confirmed SARS-CoV-2 infection or an uninfected control (not recorded which). The source was whole blood, collected at baseline. V gene TRBV6-4 combines with J gene TRBJ2-2; D assignment may be TRBD1 or TRBD2 (6 bases each). CDR3 sequence: CASSQQGGDTGELFF. CDR3 nucleotides: TGTGCCAGCAGCCAACAGGGAGGCGACACCGGGGAGCTGTTTTTT.